This TCR beta chain was obtained from a study of post-analysis software for immune sequencing data. Across the whole study: Several disease courses (relapsing-remitting, secondary progressive and progressive-relapsing) of multiple sclerosis were included. The study's findings and limits: Higher frequency in patients than in controls was seen for about five TRBV segments, with TRBV5-6, TRBV5-1 and TRBV20-1 among them.

Trimming at V came to 2 bases and at J to 5 bases, leaving 8 bases not matched to a gene. This CDR3 is 15 amino acids long. Germline lookup yields CDR1 SGHDN and CDR2 FVKESK. This clonotype has more than one count but fewer than ten. Its antigen is not identified. Libraries were made from TCR beta cDNA, and they carried unique molecular identifiers. One entry per CDR3 protein, called by TCRdb with MiXCR from the PCR reads. This table has roughly 870,000 distinct CDR3 sequences, roughly 50% appearing once. The V and J genes are TRBV14 and TRBJ2-5; 7 bases match TRBD2. Source material: blood. This clonotype was sampled from a girl aged 5 to 17 with multiple sclerosis. The CDR3 loop is CASSQTGTKSETQYF. The CDR3 DNA reads as TGTGCCAGCAGCCAAACCGGGACTAAGAGTGAGACCCAGTACTTC.